These 4 T cell receptor beta chains originate from one sample sequenced in a study of T cell responses to AZD1222 COVID-19 vaccine. The table came from immunoSEQ multiplex PCR; TCRdb's copy has only in-frame clones and leaves some out. The table includes approximately 200,000 clones, around 94% detected once. The starting material was peripheral blood, obtained 28 days after the second dose of the MenACWY control vaccine. These receptors were collected from an adult who received the MenACWY meningococcal vaccine as a control.

This chain links TRBV7-9 with TRBJ1-2; D uncertain. The CDR3 is made up of 13 amino acids. Germline loops: CDR1 SEHNR, CDR2 FQNEAQ (reference sequence). V was pared by 5 bases and J by 1 base, with 8 bases between. CDR3 bases: TGTGCCAGCAGCCCCGACCGTAACTATGGCTACACCTTC. Translated, it gives CASSPDRNYGYTF.

The chain employs TRBV21-1 and TRBJ2-3; the table's D call of TRBD1 was not tested on the DNA. TRBV21-1 is labeled a pseudogene. The length of the CDR3 is 17 residues. CDR3 sequence (DNA): TGTGCCAGCAGCAAAACGAGGACAGGGACGGGCACAGATACGCAGTATTTT. The encoded protein is CASSKTRTGTGTDTQYF.

This clone was counted many times. The chain has TRBV7-9 and TRBJ2-4, with D perhaps given as TRBD1 or TRBD2 (5 bases each). The CDR3 totals 13 residues. CDR1 SEHNR and CDR2 FQNEAQ come from the germline V gene (reference sequence). V was shortened by 2 bases and J by 9 bases, with 11 bases between the two germline ends. For the CDR3, the DNA is TGTGCCAGCAGCTTACAGGGCGGAGGCATTCAGTACTTC. Translated: CASSLQGGGIQYF.

This clone was counted between two and nine times. One end of the junction is discordant with germline, which a read error may explain. The rearrangement joins TRBV19 to TRBJ1-1, with D perhaps matching TRBD1 (5 bases). The CDR3 covers 11 residues. Germline CDR1 reads LNHDA; CDR2 reads SQIVND (reference sequence). The CDR3 is CRSQGDTEAFF. The CDR3 DNA is TGCCGCTCTCAGGGTGACACTGAAGCTTTCTTT.